One sample yielded the 7 T cell receptor beta chains listed below, sequenced in a study of neurological immune-mediated disorders. TCRdb used MiXCR to reprocess the 5' RACE reads, holding one entry per CDR3 protein. There are about 77,000 distinct CDR3 sequences in the sample; about 9.7% occur only once, and less than 2% lies in the top ten. The sample comprised PBMCs. The receptor source for this set is a man aged 50-59 years in good health.

As concerns this clonotype: One junction end disagrees with the germline gene, perhaps due to a read error. The chain has TRBV10-3 and TRBJ2-3; either TRBD1 or TRBD2 may fit D (5 bases each). The germline V gene has CDR1 ENHRY and CDR2 SYGVKD. CDR3 size: 15 residues. The DNA of the CDR3 is TGTGTCATCAGTGAGTCGGGGCAGATCACAGATACGCAGTATTTT. This codes for CVISESGQITDTQYF.

The rearrangement uses TRBV6-2 or TRBV6-3 and TRBJ1-2, with TRBD1 as a possible D gene (5 bases). The CDR3 is 15 amino acids. The ends were cut back, 6 bases at V and 4 bases at J, with 18 bases in the middle. CDR1 is MNHEY and CDR2 is SVGEGT in the germline V gene. CDR3: CASRPLGEGSYGYTF. CDR3 DNA: TGTGCCAGCAGGCCCCTCGGGGAGGGGTCCTATGGCTACACCTTC.

This clonotype was observed at least ten times. J is TRBJ2-1 and V is TRBV20-1, with 10 bases identical to TRBD1. The J segment lost 8 bases and the V segment lost 1 base, leaving 8 bases of the junction unmatched. Germline V lookup: CDR1 DFQATT, CDR2 SNEGSKA (reference sequence). The CDR3 has 15 residues. CDR3 residues: CSARVWDRGIDEQFF. The DNA for the CDR3 is TGCAGTGCTAGAGTTTGGGACAGGGGAATAGATGAGCAGTTCTTC.

This clonotype was observed many times. J is TRBJ2-7 and V is TRBV13; 9 bases agree with TRBD2. The CDR3 totals 15 residues. The J segment lost 3 bases and the V segment lost 1 base, leaving 4 bases of the junction unmatched. Germline V gene lookup returns CDR1 PRHDT and CDR2 FYEKMQ (reference sequence). The CDR3, as DNA: TGTGCCAGCAGCTTAGCTCTAGCGGGGATCTACGAGCAGTACTTC. It codes for CASSLALAGIYEQYF.

This clonotype was seen at least ten times. The V call is TRBV29-1, the J call TRBJ1-1; D unclear. The CDR3 has 14 amino acids. The germline gives CDR1 SQVTM, CDR2 ANQGSEA. The V end was cut by 0 bases, the J end by 4 bases, with 12 bases between. The CDR3 DNA is TGCAGCGTTGAAGATATCGGTGAAGGCACTGAAGCTTTCTTT. This codes for CSVEDIGEGTEAFF.

This clonotype was seen many times. The chain has TRBV7-9 and TRBJ2-3; D unresolved. From germline, CDR1 is SEHNR and CDR2 FQNEAQ (reference sequence). The CDR3 has 14 residues. The V end was cut by 2 bases, the J end by 0 bases, with 6 bases between. The CDR3 here is CASSLTSSTDTQYF. Here the CDR3 DNA reads TGTGCCAGCAGCTTAACGAGTAGCACAGATACGCAGTATTTT.

The table lists this clonotype with many counts. The genes are TRBV27 and TRBJ1-1; D is undetermined. Germline V gives CDR1 MNHEY, CDR2 SMNVEV (reference sequence). Trimming pared 7 bases from V and 4 bases from J, leaving 16 bases between. This CDR3 is built from 14 residues. CDR3 loop: CASTTWLGVTEAFF. The CDR3, as DNA: TGTGCCAGCACCACCTGGTTGGGAGTCACTGAAGCTTTCTTT.